These T cell receptor beta chains were read from a single sample in a study of T cell repertoires in aging, cancer and after chemotherapy. TCRdb recomputed calls from the multiplex PCR reads with MiXCR, one row per CDR3 protein. The sample holds 8,500 to 10,000 distinct CDR3 sequences, more than 50% seen once. The sequenced material came from blood. These receptors originate from a human donor in good health. Each CDR3 is given with its conserved first and last residue. The D gene is left open where the match is weak. For some rows the clone size is stated as once, few or many, or as a class when expanded; others skip it.

abundance	d_gene	j_gene	v_gene	CDR3aa	CDR3nt
medium-sized	TRBD2	TRBJ2-3	TRBV29-1	CSRAGMGTDTQYF	TGCAGCAGAGCGGGAATGGGCACAGATACGCAGTATTTT
NA	TRBD2	TRBJ2-7	TRBV29-1	CSVAGLANSYEQYF	TGCAGCGTTGCGGGACTAGCGAACTCCTACGAGCAGTACTTC
medium-sized	NA	TRBJ1-2	TRBV29-1	CSVASATNYGYTF	TGCAGCGTTGCGTCGGCAACTAACTATGGCTACACCTTC
NA	NA	TRBJ1-1	TRBV6-5	CASRPRLYTEAFF	TGTGCCAGCAGACCAAGATTGTACACTGAAGCTTTCTTT
few	NA	TRBJ1-6	TRBV6-5	CASSPDRPERPLHF	TGTGCCAGCAGTCCGGACAGACCCGAACGACCCCTCCACTTT
NA	NA	TRBJ1-4	TRBV15	CATLQSDSEKLFF	TGTGCCACCTTACAGTCGGACAGTGAAAAACTGTTTTTT
NA	NA	TRBJ1-1	TRBV6-1	CASITTVRGRGTEAFF	TGTGCCAGCATAACGACCGTCCGGGGTCGGGGCACTGAAGCTTTCTTT
few	NA	TRBJ2-7	TRBV6-5	CASRLGSGYEQYF	TGTGCCAGCAGGCTCGGATCAGGGTACGAGCAGTACTTC
NA	TRBD1	TRBJ1-2	TRBV30	CAWSENRGIGGYTF	TGTGCCTGGAGTGAAAACAGGGGGATCGGTGGCTACACCTTC
NA	NA	TRBJ2-7	TRBV10-3	CAVQGGGYEQYF	TGTGCCGTCCAGGGGGGGGGGTACGAGCAGTACTTC
NA	TRBD2	TRBJ2-1	TRBV5-1	CASSPGTSGNEQFF	TGCGCCAGCAGCCCCGGGACTAGCGGCAATGAGCAGTTCTTC
NA	NA	TRBJ1-6	TRBV30	CAVNVGGSPLHF	TGTGCCGTGAATGTAGGGGGTTCACCCCTCCACTTT
NA	NA	TRBJ2-5	TRBV6-1	CASSETAGGETQYF	TGTGCCAGCAGTGAAACGGCAGGGGGGGAGACCCAGTACTTC
NA	NA	TRBJ2-1	TRBV5-5	CASSLGTGEWTYNEQFF	TGTGCCAGCAGCTTGGGTACGGGAGAATGGACCTACAATGAGCAGTTCTTC
NA	TRBD1	TRBJ1-1	TRBV29-1	CSTRQGGTVAFF	TGCAGCACCCGACAGGGTGGTACTGTAGCTTTCTTT
NA	TRBD2	TRBJ2-1	TRBV27	CASSLGGGVNEQFF	TGTGCCAGCAGTTTAGGCGGGGGGGTCAATGAGCAGTTCTTC
NA	NA	TRBJ2-7	TRBV10-1	CASSPRRGGYEQYF	TGCGCCAGCAGTCCCCGGCGGGGCGGCTACGAGCAGTACTTC
NA	NA	TRBJ1-2	TRBV6-5	CAGSYSPPAIALNGYTF	TGTGCCGGCAGTTACTCCCCCCCCGCAATTGCCCTCAATGGCTACACCTTC
NA	NA	TRBJ1-2	TRBV6-1	CASSEGGLANYGYTF	TGTGCCAGCAGTGAAGGGGGGTTAGCTAACTATGGCTACACCTTC
few	TRBD2	TRBJ2-3	TRBV19	CASSMGAGQSTDTQYF	TGTGCCAGTAGTATGGGAGCGGGGCAATCCACAGATACGCAGTATTTT
NA	TRBD1	TRBJ2-2	TRBV19	CASTRQGLYTGELFF	TGTGCCAGTACTCGACAGGGCCTTTACACCGGGGAGCTGTTTTTT
NA	NA	TRBJ2-7	TRBV5-6	CASSTGTRYEQYF	TGTGCCAGCAGTACAGGGACTCGCTACGAGCAGTACTTC
NA	TRBD2	TRBJ2-7	TRBV20-1	CSASRPRLAGGTLFYEQYF	TGCAGTGCTTCACGTCCGAGACTAGCGGGAGGAACCCTCTTCTACGAGCAGTACTTC
large	NA	TRBJ2-1	TRBV5-4	CASSSEVNEQFF	TGTGCCAGCAGCTCCGAGGTCAATGAGCAGTTCTTC
NA	TRBD1	TRBJ1-1	TRBV5-5	CASSLTGTELNTEAFF	TGTGCCAGCAGCCTGACCGGGACAGAACTGAACACTGAAGCTTTCTTT
NA	NA	TRBJ1-3	TRBV30	CAWSVRRTSGNTIYF	TGTGCCTGGAGTGTACGTCGGACCTCTGGAAACACCATATATTTT